This TCR beta chain was identified during a study of T cell responses to AZD1222 COVID-19 vaccine. On the study more broadly: Second-dose recipients at about 4 or about 12 weeks were treated as one pooled group.

Of note for this clone: Its antigen is undetermined.

Findings and limits, study-wide: The donor cohort was predominantly white British with a female majority, and clonal diversity may have been underestimated. Repertoire sampling happened only post peak T cell response. Reportedly, nearly half of unique spike TCRs recognized epitopes outside B.1.351/B.1.1.7 mutations.

Clones were read by immunoSEQ multiplex PCR, and TCRdb kept only the in-frame ones, dropping some. The sample lists 100,000 to 150,000 clones; about nine tenths were seen once. Germline CDR1 is MDHEN and CDR2 is SYDVKM. The length of the CDR3 is 15 residues. V lost 5 bases and J lost 1, with 9 bases in between. This specimen was peripheral blood, taken on day 0 of AZD1222 vaccination. This receptor was obtained from an adult in good health. This chain joins TRBV28 and TRBJ2-6; D is ambiguous. The CDR3 coding sequence is TGTGCCAGCAGTCCTTCCGGATCTGGGGCCAACGTCCTGACTTTC. Translating it yields CASSPSGSGANVLTF.